Below, 15 T cell receptor beta chains from the same sample are listed, as sequenced in a study of T cell changes during pregnancy in multiple sclerosis. The table came from immunoSEQ multiplex PCR; TCRdb's copy has only in-frame clones and leaves some out. The data show 85,000 to 100,000 clones, 85% to 95% seen once. The source material was peripheral blood, sampled in the first trimester of pregnancy. All receptors come from a female donor with multiple sclerosis, enrolled in a pregnancy study.

The rearrangement uses TRBV5-4 and TRBJ1-1; 7 bases match TRBD1. This CDR3 contains 13 residues. Germline V CDR1 and CDR2: SGHNT, YYREEE (reference sequence). V lost 4 bases to trimming and J lost 9 bases; unmatched junction nucleotides: 9. This CDR3 reads CASSLQGRFQAFF. The CDR3 coding sequence is TGTGCCAGCAGCCTACAGGGGCGGTTTCAAGCTTTCTTT. Complete variable domain (other parts from reference TRBV5-4 and TRBJ1-1): ETGVTQSPTHLIKTRGQQVTLRCSSQSGHNTVSWYQQALGQGPQFIFQYYREEENGRGNFPPRFSGLQFPNYSSELNVNALELDDSALYLCASSLQGRFQAFFGQGTRLTVV.

V is TRBV19 and J is TRBJ2-1, with D perhaps TRBD1 (6 bases). CDR1 LNHDA and CDR2 SQIVND come from the germline V gene (reference sequence). This CDR3 region has 10 residues. Between the trimmed V and J ends, which lost 9 bases and 10 bases, there was a span of 10 bases. CDR3 sequence reads: CASGQWEQFF. As DNA, the CDR3 is TGTGCCAGCGGACAGTGGGAGCAGTTCTTC.

The chain employs TRBV7-3 and TRBJ1-1; D perhaps matches TRBD1 (6 bases). In germline, CDR1 is SGHTA, CDR2 FQGTGA. CDR3 length: 13 amino acids. Deletions cut 1 base from V and 6 bases from J, with 9 bases between. The CDR3 sequence: CASSLNPGAEAFF. CDR3 bases: TGTGCCAGCAGCTTAAATCCAGGGGCTGAAGCTTTCTTT.

This rearrangement joins TRBV4-2 to TRBJ2-5; 9 nucleotides align to TRBD2. CDR3 length: 16 residues. Per the germline V gene, CDR1 is LGHNA and CDR2 is YNFKEQ. V was clipped by 4 bases and J by 1 base; unmatched bases: 7. The CDR3 DNA reads as TGTGCCAGCAGCCTCCTACTAGCGGGCCGCCAAGAGACCCAGTACTTC. Its protein is CASSLLLAGRQETQYF.

V is TRBV5-1 and J is TRBJ1-3; unclear D gene. V was clipped by 4 bases and J by 0 bases, with 14 bases between them. The germline gives CDR1 SGHRS, CDR2 YFSETQ. CDR3 length equals 16 residues. The CDR3 DNA reads TGCGCCAGCAGCCTTCGAGGCCGGGACTCTGGAAACACCATATATTTT. Translating it yields CASSLRGRDSGNTIYF. Variable domain in full (rest from reference TRBV5-1 and TRBJ1-3): KAGVTQTPRYLIKTRGQQVTLSCSPISGHRSVSWYQQTPGQGLQFLFEYFSETQRNKGNFPGRFSGRQFSNSRSEMNVSTLELGDSALYLCASSLRGRDSGNTIYFGEGSWLTVV.

The chain carries TRBV19 and TRBJ2-1, with TRBD1 as a possible D gene (6 bases). Germline CDR1 LNHDA, CDR2 SQIVND (reference sequence). CDR3 size: 15 residues. Trimming removed 6 bases at V and 0 bases at J, with 12 bases between. CDR3 nucleotide sequence: TGTGCCAGTAGGGGGGCGAGGAGCTCCTACAATGAGCAGTTCTTC. Amino acid sequence: CASRGARSSYNEQFF.

The V call is TRBV5-1, the J call TRBJ2-2; no definite D call. Looked up from germline, CDR1 is SGHRS and CDR2 is YFSETQ. There are 11 residues in the CDR3. Trimming took 4 bases from V and 6 from J, leaving 4 bases between them. The CDR3 here is CASSSAGELFF. CDR3 in DNA: TGCGCCAGCAGCAGCGCCGGGGAGCTGTTTTTT.

This chain connects TRBV5-1 to TRBJ1-1; the D is unclear. Trimming took off 7 bases at V and 6 bases at J, with 10 bases between the two ends. The CDR3 contains 11 residues. The germline gives CDR1 SGHRS, CDR2 YFSETQ. The CDR3 loop reads CASSNSAEAFF. DNA for the CDR3: TGCGCCAGCTCCAATAGCGCTGAAGCTTTCTTT.

The chain uses TRBV6-6 and TRBJ2-7; possibly TRBD2 for D (7 bases). V lost 0 bases and J 5 bases, leaving 14 bases between the germline ends. Germline V gene lookup returns CDR1 MNHNY and CDR2 SVGAGI (reference sequence). The length of the CDR3 is 15 residues. The CDR3 loop is CASSYSPRGGHEQYF. The CDR3 coding sequence is TGTGCCAGCAGTTACTCCCCCCGCGGGGGCCACGAGCAGTACTTC.

The chain carries TRBV2 and TRBJ1-1, with D perhaps matching TRBD1 (6 bases). The CDR3 extends over 14 amino acids. Germline CDR1 reads SNHLY; CDR2 reads FYNNEI. Between the trimmed V and J ends, which lost 6 bases and 3 bases, there was a span of 14 bases. CDR3 coding DNA: TGTGCCAGCAGACAACAGGGAAGGGACACTGAAGCTTTCTTT. It translates to CASRQQGRDTEAFF. The full variable domain, with the rest looked up from reference TRBV2 and TRBJ1-1, is EPEVTQTPSHQVTQMGQEVILRCVPISNHLYFYWYRQILGQKVEFLVSFYNNEISEKSEIFDDQFSVERPDGSNFTLKIRSTKLEDSAMYFCASRQQGRDTEAFFGQGTRLTVV.

The gene calls are TRBV10-3 and TRBJ2-7; 10 nucleotides match TRBD2. Germline values: CDR1 ENHRY, CDR2 SYGVKD. The CDR3 is made up of 13 amino acids. V shed 3 bases, J shed 4 bases, and the junction held 0 bases outside the gene matches. CDR3 nucleotide sequence: TGTGCCATCAGTGAAGCGGGAGGGTACGAGCAGTACTTC. It yields the protein CAISEAGGYEQYF.

This clone was observed a single time. V gene TRBV4-3 combines with J gene TRBJ2-1, with 9 bases lining up with TRBD2. Germline V gives CDR1 LGHNA, CDR2 YSLEER. This CDR3 region has 15 residues. The ends lost 1 base at V and 10 bases at J; junction bases unmatched: 8. CDR3: CASSQVISGRTEQFF. CDR3 coding DNA: TGCGCCAGCAGCCAAGTAATTAGCGGGAGAACGGAGCAGTTCTTC.

The rearrangement uses TRBV9 and TRBJ2-3, with a tentative D call TRBD1 (5 bases). CDR3 length: 14 amino acids. Trimming removed 7 bases at V and 3 bases at J, with 15 bases between. Germline V gene sequence: CDR1 SGDLS, CDR2 YYNGEE. The DNA for the CDR3 is TGTGCCAGCGGGGCAGTACGCCGAACAGATACGCAGTATTTT. Protein sequence: CASGAVRRTDTQYF.

This sequence joins TRBV7-9 and TRBJ2-1; the match to TRBD2 covers 8 bases. V trimming: 0 bases; J trimming: 8 bases; junction bases outside the gene matches: 0. Germline V gene sequence: CDR1 SEHNR, CDR2 FQNEAQ (reference sequence). This CDR3 contains 13 residues. CDR3 bases: TGTGCCAGCAGCTTAGCGACTAGCGATGAGCAGTTCTTC. Translation: CASSLATSDEQFF.

This chain links TRBV6-6 with TRBJ1-1, with TRBD1 identical over 9 bases. CDR3 length: 13 amino acids. V gave up 5 bases and J gave up 11 bases; unmatched junction bases: 9. Germline CDR1 MNHNY, CDR2 SVGAGI (reference sequence). CDR3: CASSIYRDRDAFF. CDR3 in DNA: TGTGCCAGCAGTATTTACCGGGACAGGGACGCTTTCTTT.